Reported below is one TCR beta chain. Antigen specificity is unknown. This entry comes from a study of regulatory T cells in long-lasting Graves disease. The time point denotes: newly diagnosed GD, antithyroid drugs for less than 3 months. PBMC-derived RNA was used for the TCR library. The TCR beta library used iRepertoire HTBI primers with Arm-PCR amplification of CDR3. TCRdb processed the multiplex PCR reads anew with MiXCR; each CDR3 protein has one entry. Among hundreds of thousands of distinct CDR3 sequences listed, about 16% were seen once. Whole-study findings and limits: Relative to new patients (roughly 970), persistent patients exhibited greater sharing of public clonotypes (about 3,000).

Germline loops: CDR1 KGHDR, CDR2 SFDVKD. This CDR3 spans 17 amino acids. The V gene end was trimmed by 1 base and the J gene end by 2 bases; junction bases not matched to a gene: 5. Another study also made use of these data, one on T cells in Graves' hyperthyroidism and ophthalmopathy. That work adds: First-round RT-PCR with HTBI primers amplified the TCR CDR3 region. Separation of ophthalmopathy from stable hyperthyroidism was achieved by a 13 V-J model.

The sample consisted of peripheral blood mononuclear cells (PBMCs), taken at new diagnosis, from a patient treated with antithyroid drugs. This clonotype originated in a woman aged 35-65 years with Graves disease. The chain recombines TRBV24-1 with TRBJ2-1; 9 bases match TRBD2. The CDR3 DNA reads TGTGCCACCAGTGATTTCGGCGGGGGGGCACCCTACAATGAGCAGTTCTTC. This encodes CATSDFGGGAPYNEQFF.